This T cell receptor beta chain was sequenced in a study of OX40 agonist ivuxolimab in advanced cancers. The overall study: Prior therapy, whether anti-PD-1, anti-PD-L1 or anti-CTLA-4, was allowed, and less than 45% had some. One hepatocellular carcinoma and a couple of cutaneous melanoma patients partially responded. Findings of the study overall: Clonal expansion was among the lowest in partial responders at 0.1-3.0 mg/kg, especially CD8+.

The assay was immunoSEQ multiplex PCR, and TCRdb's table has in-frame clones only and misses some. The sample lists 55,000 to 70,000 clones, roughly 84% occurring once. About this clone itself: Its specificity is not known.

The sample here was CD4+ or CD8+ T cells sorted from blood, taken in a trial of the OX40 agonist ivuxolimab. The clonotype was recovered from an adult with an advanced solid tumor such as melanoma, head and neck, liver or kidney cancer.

CDR3 region: CAWSLGLRGFNEQFF. The CDR3 coding sequence is TGTGCCTGGAGCCTGGGTCTCCGCGGGTTCAATGAGCAGTTCTTC. V usage is TRBV30 and J usage is TRBJ2-1, with D tentatively TRBD2 (5 bases). This CDR3 is built from 15 residues. Germline loops: CDR1 GTSNPN, CDR2 SVGIG (reference sequence). V lost 3 bases, J lost 6 bases, and 18 bases lay in between. Filled out from reference TRBV30 and TRBJ2-1, the complete variable domain reads SQTIHQWPATLVQPVGSPLSLECTVEGTSNPNLYWYRQAAGRGLQLLFYSVGIGQISSEVPQNLSASRPQDRQFILSSKKLLLSDSGFYLCAWSLGLRGFNEQFFGPGTRLTVL.